The present TCR beta chain was sequenced within a study of T cells expressing NK-cell markers. The overall study: Sorted CD3+CD56-NKG2C+, CD3+CD56+NKG2C- and CD3+CD56+NKG2C+ T cells were the source of the TCR beta repertoires.

TCRdb re-called the 5' RACE reads and catalogs CDR3 proteins one per entry, DNA excluded. The sample includes 400,000 to 500,000 distinct CDR3 sequences. CDR1 and CDR2 from the germline V gene are ENHRY and SYGVKD. This CDR3 is built from 17 residues. The sample taken for sequencing was blood T cells: a sorted CD56 or NKG2C T cell subset, CD4+ or CD8+ T cells, or bulk PBMC T cells (not recorded which). This sequence joins TRBV10-3 and TRBJ2-1; TCRdb's assignment of TRBD1 cannot be checked, as there is no DNA. This TCR was recovered from a woman aged 18-69 years in good health. CDR3 residues: CAISESSPGLGYNEQFF.